Following are 23 T cell receptor beta chains from one sample sequenced in a study of T cell changes during pregnancy in multiple sclerosis. Produced via immunoSEQ multiplex PCR; TCRdb's table is partial and in-frame only. The sample includes about 40,000 clones, roughly nine tenths seen only once; the top ten take approximately 0.71%. This material consisted of CD4+ T cells from peripheral blood mononuclear cells, taken before pregnancy. The receptors come from a female donor with multiple sclerosis, enrolled in a pregnancy study.

This chain uses TRBV5-8 with TRBJ2-3; D is ambiguous. CDR3 length equals 16 residues. The V end was cut by 2 bases, the J end by 1 base, with 14 bases between. Germline V lookup: CDR1 SGHTS, CDR2 YDEGEE. As DNA, the CDR3 is TGTGCCAGCAGCTTCGGGTTGTGGGTTGGCACAGATACGCAGTATTTT. Amino acids: CASSFGLWVGTDTQYF.

The chain joins TRBV7-2 to TRBJ1-1; D may be TRBD1 (6 bases). Germline-derived CDR1 and CDR2 are SGHTA and FQGNSA. Trimming stripped 5 bases from V and 10 bases from J, with 14 bases between. The CDR3 consists of 12 residues. In nucleotides, the CDR3 is TGTGCCAGCAGCCCTGGGGGGGGGCGAGCTTTCTTT. Its protein is CASSPGGGRAFF.

V usage is TRBV19 and J usage is TRBJ1-2; tentative D call: TRBD1 (5 bases). The germline V and J ends were trimmed by 2 bases and 6 bases, with 10 bases remaining between them. This CDR3 spans 13 amino acids. CDR1 and CDR2 from the germline V gene are LNHDA and SQIVND (reference sequence). The CDR3 here is CASSILRDHGYTF. The CDR3 DNA follows: TGTGCCAGTAGTATACTCAGGGATCATGGCTACACCTTC.

The rearrangement joins TRBV9 to TRBJ1-3; perhaps TRBD1 as D (5 bases). This CDR3 contains 14 residues. The V and J ends lost 3 bases and 1 base respectively, with 8 bases between them. Germline values: CDR1 SGDLS, CDR2 YYNGEE. CDR3 DNA: TGTGCCAGCAGCGACGGGACTTCTGGAAACACCATATATTTT. This gives the protein CASSDGTSGNTIYF.

V gene TRBV5-6 combines with J gene TRBJ2-7; the D is unclear. The germline V gene encodes CDR1 SGHDT and CDR2 YYEEEE. The CDR3 spans 14 residues. V lost 0 bases to trimming and J lost 5 bases, with 12 bases between them. CDR3 in amino acids: CASSLGFRVDEQYF. CDR3 DNA sequence: TGTGCCAGCAGCTTGGGGTTTCGGGTGGACGAGCAGTACTTC.

The chain employs TRBV13 and TRBJ2-4; D not certain. Germline loops: CDR1 PRHDT, CDR2 FYEKMQ (reference sequence). The CDR3 spans 13 residues. Deletions cut 4 bases from V and 6 bases from J, with 10 bases between. CDR3 sequence reads: CASSWRSGNIQYF. CDR3 DNA: TGTGCCAGCAGCTGGCGGTCCGGAAACATTCAGTACTTC.

This clone came up once. The chain has TRBV5-8 and TRBJ2-7; 10 bases fit TRBD2. Trimming took 4 bases from V and 2 from J; bases not matched to a gene: 6. Germline CDR1 and CDR2: SGHTS and YDEGEE. There are 15 residues in the CDR3. The chain's CDR3 is CASSHGLAEAYEQYF. The CDR3 DNA sequence: TGTGCCAGCAGCCACGGACTAGCGGAGGCCTACGAGCAGTACTTC.

This sequence joins TRBV5-1 and TRBJ1-5, with 8 bases aligning to TRBD1. The junction had 10 bases not matched to a gene; V was cut back by 0 bases and J by 2 bases. Looked up from germline, CDR1 is SGHRS and CDR2 is YFSETQ. This CDR3 region has 18 residues. For the CDR3, the DNA is TGCGCCAGCAGCTTGGGTGGACAGGGTCCTTCCGGCAATCAGCCCCAGCATTTT. It translates to CASSLGGQGPSGNQPQHF.

V usage is TRBV5-4 and J usage is TRBJ2-5; no firm D call. V lost 2 bases and J 5 bases, leaving 13 bases between the germline ends. The CDR3 sequence is 14 residues long. Germline lookup yields CDR1 SGHNT and CDR2 YYREEE (reference sequence). The chain's CDR3 is CASSFFETPETQYF. The CDR3 DNA is TGTGCCAGCAGCTTTTTCGAAACTCCGGAGACCCAGTACTTC.

The V call is TRBV25-1, the J call TRBJ2-2; 7 positions agree with TRBD2. Unmatched junction bases numbered 9, after V lost 2 bases and J lost 0 bases. The CDR3 length is 18 residues. In germline, CDR1 is MGHDK, CDR2 SYGVNS. As DNA, the CDR3 is TGTGCCAGCAGTGAAGGGGTGGGGGGGAAAGCGAACACCGGGGAGCTGTTTTTT. Protein: CASSEGVGGKANTGELFF.

The chain has TRBV5-4 and TRBJ2-5, with TRBD2 identical over 7 bases. Looked up from germline, CDR1 is SGHNT and CDR2 is YYREEE (reference sequence). V shed 1 base and J 0 bases; nucleotides not matched to a gene: 0. The CDR3 consists of 14 residues. This CDR3 reads CASSLRGDQETQYF. The CDR3, as DNA: TGTGCCAGCAGCTTGCGGGGGGACCAAGAGACCCAGTACTTC.

The sample holds a few counts of this clone. This chain connects TRBV9 to TRBJ1-6; D is ambiguous. V dropped 3 bases and J dropped 7 bases, with 11 bases sitting between them. CDR1 and CDR2 (germline): SGDLS, YYNGEE. There are 14 residues in the CDR3. The chain's CDR3 is CASSGYMENSPLHF. Here the CDR3 DNA reads TGTGCCAGCAGCGGTTACATGGAGAATTCACCCCTCCACTTT.

This rearrangement joins TRBV19 to TRBJ2-7; 7 bases line up with TRBD1. Germline CDR1 is LNHDA and CDR2 is SQIVND (reference sequence). The ends lost 5 bases at V and 2 bases at J; junction bases unmatched: 9. The CDR3 length is 15 residues. CDR3 nucleotide sequence: TGTGCCAGTAGTCTAAAAAGGGACAGCCCCTACGAGCAGTACTTC. It yields the protein CASSLKRDSPYEQYF.

The V and J genes are TRBV7-3 and TRBJ2-7; D possibly corresponds to TRBD2 (6 bases). This CDR3 is built from 13 residues. Germline CDR1 SGHTA, CDR2 FQGTGA. V lost 4 bases and J 3 bases, leaving 10 bases between the germline ends. In DNA form, the CDR3 reads TGTGCCAGCAGCTCAGCCGGGGGCTACGAGCAGTACTTC. Encoded protein: CASSSAGGYEQYF. The whole variable domain, filled in from reference TRBV7-3 and TRBJ2-7, reads GAGVSQTPSNKVTEKGKYVELRCDPISGHTALYWYRQSLGQGPEFLIYFQGTGAADDSGLPNDRFFAVRPEGSVSTLKIQRTERGDSAVYLCASSSAGGYEQYFGPGTRLTVT.

The rearrangement uses TRBV18 and TRBJ1-1; 12 bases are a match to TRBD1. The V segment lost 2 bases and the J segment 4 bases; nucleotides outside the gene matches: 8. Germline CDR1 KGHSH, CDR2 LQKENI. This CDR3 comprises 17 residues. The CDR3 DNA reads TGTGCCAGCTCACCAAGGGGACAGGGGGCGCGGGTCACTGAAGCTTTCTTT. Its translation is CASSPRGQGARVTEAFF.

The rearrangement links TRBV15 to TRBJ1-2; TRBD1 might be the D (6 bases). V was pared by 2 bases and J by 7 bases, with 11 bases between. The CDR3 is 13 amino acids. Germline V lookup: CDR1 LNHNV, CDR2 YYDKDF (reference sequence). CDR3 sequence: CATSRPTTGGYTF. Here the CDR3 DNA reads TGTGCCACCAGCAGACCCACGACAGGTGGCTACACCTTC. Using reference TRBV15 and TRBJ1-2 for the parts outside the CDR3, the full variable domain is DAMVIQNPRYQVTQFGKPVTLSCSQTLNHNVMYWYQQKSSQAPKLLFHYYDKDFNNEADTPDNFQSRRPNTSFCFLDIRSPGLGDTAMYLCATSRPTTGGYTFGSGTRLTVV.

This chain joins TRBV19 and TRBJ1-2; TRBD1 agrees at 11 bases. Germline V gives CDR1 LNHDA, CDR2 SQIVND (reference sequence). This CDR3 has 15 amino acids. Losses at the gene ends were 3 bases for V and 4 bases for J; bases not matched to a gene: 4. CDR3 in amino acids: CASSIAGTGGYGYTF. In DNA form, the CDR3 reads TGTGCCAGTAGTATTGCCGGGACAGGGGGCTATGGCTACACCTTC.

This clone turned up a few times. The chain is built from TRBV29-1 and TRBJ1-1; perhaps TRBD1 as D (5 bases). This CDR3 has 13 amino acids. The germline V gene has CDR1 SQVTM and CDR2 ANQGSEA. V lost 7 bases and J lost 0, with 12 bases in between. CDR3 sequence: CSAERGLNTEAFF. The CDR3 DNA is TGCAGCGCCGAGCGGGGCCTGAACACTGAAGCTTTCTTT.

V is TRBV5-8 and J is TRBJ2-7; weak D call: TRBD1 (6 bases). CDR1 and CDR2 (germline): SGHTS, YDEGEE. The CDR3 runs 14 residues. V lost 1 base, J lost 1 base, and 9 bases lay in between. CDR3 protein: CASSLQGGSYEQYF. DNA of the CDR3: TGTGCCAGCAGCTTGCAAGGGGGTTCCTACGAGCAGTACTTC.

This rearrangement joins TRBV4-3 to TRBJ2-2, with TRBD2 matching over 14 bases. Germline V gene sequence: CDR1 LGHNA, CDR2 YSLEER. There are 19 residues in the CDR3. V was clipped by 3 bases and J by 2 bases; unmatched bases: 8. The CDR3 coding sequence is TGCGCCAGCAGCCATCCTCCCGGACTAGCGGGGGGTAACACCGGGGAGCTGTTTTTT. It is translated as CASSHPPGLAGGNTGELFF.

The chain couples TRBV6-5 to TRBJ2-3, with a tentative D call TRBD1 (5 bases). CDR1 and CDR2 from the germline V gene are MNHEY and SVGAGI. The V end lost 8 bases, the J end lost 5 bases, and 11 bases lay between the germline ends. The CDR3 covers 12 residues. For the CDR3, the DNA is TGTGCCAGCTCTCAGGGTAAAGATACGCAGTATTTT. Translating gives CASSQGKDTQYF.

The chain recombines TRBV30 with TRBJ1-1; D ambiguous. The V end lost 6 bases, the J end lost 1 base, and 6 bases lay between the germline ends. The CDR3 covers 11 residues. From germline, CDR1 is GTSNPN and CDR2 SVGIG (reference sequence). CDR3 nucleotide sequence: TGTGCCTGCCCGAGGAACACTGAAGCTTTCTTT. Translating gives CACPRNTEAFF.

The chain has TRBV6-5 and TRBJ2-7; TRBD2 agrees at 7 bases. The CDR3 runs 15 residues. The germline CDR1 and CDR2 sequences are MNHEY and SVGAGI. V lost 2 bases to trimming and J lost 3 bases; unmatched junction nucleotides: 7. The CDR3, as DNA: TGTGCCAGCAGTTACGCTAGCGGACAAAACTACGAGCAGTACTTC. Translated: CASSYASGQNYEQYF.